These 24 T cell receptor beta chains came from one sample sequenced in a study of T cell responses to AZD1222 COVID-19 vaccine. The repertoire was sequenced with immunoSEQ multiplex PCR; TCRdb's copy has only in-frame clones and lacks some. This table holds approximately 100,000 clones, 91% found once. The specimen was peripheral blood, collected on day 0 of AZD1222 vaccination. The source of these receptors is an adult in good health.

This clone was seen only a few times. The J gene is TRBJ1-5, the V gene TRBV27, with D unclear. Germline assignment: CDR1 MNHEY and CDR2 SMNVEV (reference sequence). Trimming cost V 3 bases and J 0 bases, with 6 bases left between them. This CDR3 contains 14 residues. This CDR3 is CASSFQASNQPQHF. DNA for the CDR3: TGTGCCAGCAGTTTCCAGGCTAGCAATCAGCCCCAGCATTTT.

The V call is TRBV28, the J call TRBJ1-5; 11 nucleotides agree with TRBD1. Trimming removed 3 bases from V and 8 bases from J; junction bases left unmatched: 15. CDR1 and CDR2 (germline): MDHEN, SYDVKM. The CDR3 has 18 amino acids. CDR3 loop: CASSLLNPGTGGIKPQHF. CDR3 nucleotide sequence: TGTGCCAGCAGTTTGCTCAATCCCGGGACAGGGGGGATAAAGCCCCAGCATTTT.

The chain carries TRBV19 and TRBJ2-3, with 8 bases fitting TRBD1. Trimming at V came to 7 bases and at J to 2 bases, leaving 8 bases not matched to a gene. The germline CDR1 and CDR2 sequences are LNHDA and SQIVND (reference sequence). The CDR3 runs to 15 residues. The CDR3 nucleotides read TGTGCCAGTACGGCCGGGACAGGCCTCACAGATACGCAGTATTTT. It encodes CASTAGTGLTDTQYF.

This chain links TRBV29-1 with TRBJ2-1; unclear D gene. This CDR3 has 13 residues. Trimming shortened V by 4 bases and J by 10 bases, and 17 bases separated the two germline ends. Germline-derived CDR1 and CDR2 are SQVTM and ANQGSEA. The CDR3 DNA reads TGCAGCGTTGTTCTTCCCAATGTTTTGGAGCAGTTCTTC. This translates into CSVVLPNVLEQFF.

This chain links TRBV7-2 with TRBJ1-4; 8 bases align to TRBD1. The V gene's germline CDR1 is SGHTA and CDR2 FQGNSA. V dropped 4 bases and J dropped 5; count of bases not matched to a gene: 9. The CDR3 length is 16 residues. In DNA, the CDR3 is TGTGCCAGCAGCTCTAACGGGAACAGGGGGAATGAAAAACTGTTTTTT. Protein product: CASSSNGNRGNEKLFF.

This clone has just one count. The chain uses TRBV11-2 and TRBJ2-7; D is unclear. The CDR3 spans 11 residues. CDR1 and CDR2 from the germline V gene are SGHAT and FQNNGV. V was cut by 5 bases and J by 3 bases, with 5 bases left in between. Here the CDR3 reads CASSVYYEQYF. The CDR3 coding sequence is TGTGCCAGCAGCGTGTACTACGAGCAGTACTTC.

The rearrangement uses TRBV27 and TRBJ1-2; 7 nucleotides align to TRBD1. The CDR3 runs to 17 residues. Per germline, CDR1 MNHEY and CDR2 SMNVEV (reference sequence). Trimming cost V 6 bases and J 4 bases; bases outside gene matches: 17. The CDR3: CASSQKGSGTAGYGYTF. CDR3 coding DNA: TGTGCCAGCAGCCAAAAAGGGTCAGGGACAGCTGGCTATGGCTACACCTTC.

CDR3 loop: CASSESLDTQYF. CDR3 bases: TGTGCCAGCAGTGAATCGCTAGATACGCAGTATTTT. V and J are TRBV25-1 and TRBJ2-3; no reliable D call. V gave up 1 base and J gave up 5 bases, with 4 bases separating them. Germline CDR1 reads MGHDK; CDR2 reads SYGVNS. The CDR3 consists of 12 residues. Supplemented by reference TRBV25-1 and TRBJ2-3, the full variable domain reads EADIYQTPRYLVIGTGKKITLECSQTMGHDKMYWYQQDPGMELHLIHYSYGVNSTEKGDLSSESTVSRIRTEHFPLTLESARPSHTSQYLCASSESLDTQYFGPGTRLTVL.

The genes are TRBV9 and TRBJ1-6; no reliable D call. V lost 0 bases and J 5 bases, leaving 9 bases between the germline ends. Germline lookup yields CDR1 SGDLS and CDR2 YYNGEE. The CDR3 is 15 amino acids. CDR3 protein: CASSVEGIHNSPLHF. DNA of the CDR3: TGTGCCAGCAGCGTAGAGGGAATCCATAATTCACCCCTCCACTTT.

This sequence joins TRBV7-9 and TRBJ2-6; 8 bases are a match to TRBD1. Germline lookup yields CDR1 SEHNR and CDR2 FQNEAQ (reference sequence). The length of the CDR3 is 18 residues. V shed 5 bases and J 0 bases; nucleotides not matched to a gene: 9. This CDR3 is CASSEDRGRSSGANVLTF. The CDR3 DNA reads as TGTGCCAGCAGCGAAGACAGGGGTCGGAGCTCTGGGGCCAACGTCCTGACTTTC.

V and J are TRBV19 and TRBJ1-4; tentatively, D is TRBD1 (6 bases). Trimming left V 5 bases short and J 8 bases short, with 21 bases between. From germline, CDR1 is LNHDA and CDR2 SQIVND (reference sequence). This CDR3 is built from 16 residues. The CDR3: CASSEGRGQWGEKLFF. The CDR3 DNA follows: TGTGCCAGTAGTGAAGGTCGCGGACAGTGGGGGGAAAAACTGTTTTTT. The variable domain in full, with the rest retrieved from reference TRBV19 and TRBJ1-4, is DGGITQSPKYLFRKEGQNVTLSCEQNLNHDAMYWYRQDPGQGLRLIYYSQIVNDFQKGDIAEGYSVSREKKESFPLTVTSAQKNPTAFYLCASSEGRGQWGEKLFFGSGTQLSVL.

The gene calls are TRBV5-6 and TRBJ2-3; 14 bases line up with TRBD2. The ends lost 5 bases at V and 8 bases at J; junction bases unmatched: 10. Germline lookup yields CDR1 SGHDT and CDR2 YYEEEE. CDR3 size: 16 residues. CDR3 residues: CASSLRTSGGLGTQYF. CDR3 coding DNA: TGTGCCAGCAGTTTACGGACTAGCGGGGGGCTGGGTACGCAGTATTTT.

The chain carries TRBV7-3 and TRBJ1-3; D is perhaps TRBD1 (6 bases). This CDR3 is built from 15 residues. Trimming shortened V by 1 base and J by 3 bases, and 10 bases separated the two germline ends. CDR1 and CDR2 (germline): SGHTA, FQGTGA. CDR3 DNA: TGTGCCAGCAGCTTAAACAGGGATGGTGGAAACACCATATATTTT. Translation: CASSLNRDGGNTIYF.

CDR3 in DNA: TGTGCCAGCAGCAGGGTCGGGCTTGGTTTCGGCTACACCTTC. Encoded protein: CASSRVGLGFGYTF. The gene calls are TRBV6-5 and TRBJ1-2; possibly TRBD1 for D (5 bases). Trimming removed 6 bases at V and 8 bases at J, with 19 bases between. The CDR3 has 14 amino acids. CDR1 is MNHEY, CDR2 SVGAGI, per germline.

The DNA for the CDR3 is TGTGCCAGCAGCCAAGATACGCGATCCGGGACAAATAACTATGGCTACACCTTC. As protein: CASSQDTRSGTNNYGYTF. The J gene is TRBJ1-2, the V gene TRBV3-1 (or the pseudogene TRBV3-2), with TRBD1 as a possible D gene (6 bases). The CDR3 is 18 residues long. The germline CDR1 and CDR2 sequences are LGHDT and YNNKEL (reference sequence). Between the trimmed V and J ends, which lost 0 bases and 1 base, there was a span of 18 bases.

This clone has a single count. The rearrangement uses TRBV14 and TRBJ2-7, with unresolved D. V was pared by 1 base and J by 1 base, with 5 bases between. The CDR3 is made up of 13 amino acids. Germline loops: CDR1 SGHDN, CDR2 FVKESK. CDR3 in DNA: TGTGCCAGCAGCCAAGTGGCATCCTACGAGCAGTACTTC. As protein: CASSQVASYEQYF.

This sequence joins TRBV10-3 and TRBJ2-5; D gene unclear. The germline V gene has CDR1 ENHRY and CDR2 SYGVKD. V was clipped by 6 bases and J by 2 bases, with 10 bases between them. The CDR3 loop spans 13 amino acids. CDR3 sequence reads: CAIRRVPQETQYF. The DNA of the CDR3 is TGTGCCATCAGAAGGGTCCCACAAGAGACCCAGTACTTC.

This sequence joins TRBV6-2 or TRBV6-3 and TRBJ2-5, with D maybe TRBD2 (6 bases). The germline V and J ends were trimmed by 6 bases and 1 base, with 15 bases remaining between them. Per germline, CDR1 MNHEY and CDR2 SVGEGT. CDR3 size: 15 residues. The chain's CDR3 is CASSLTGGRQETQYF. The CDR3 coding sequence is TGTGCCAGCAGCCTAACCGGGGGACGCCAAGAGACCCAGTACTTC.

The chain combines TRBV2 with TRBJ1-1; a weak D match, TRBD1 (6 bases). V shed 6 bases and J shed 6 bases, with 14 bases lying between them. Germline V CDR1 and CDR2: SNHLY, FYNNEI. The CDR3 runs to 13 residues. The CDR3 is CASREQGRAEAFF. The CDR3 region has the DNA TGTGCCAGCAGGGAGCAGGGGCGCGCTGAAGCTTTCTTT. Looking up the rest from reference TRBV2 and TRBJ1-1 gives the full variable domain: EPEVTQTPSHQVTQMGQEVILRCVPISNHLYFYWYRQILGQKVEFLVSFYNNEISEKSEIFDDQFSVERPDGSNFTLKIRSTKLEDSAMYFCASREQGRAEAFFGQGTRLTVV.

The genes are TRBV12-3 or TRBV12-4 and TRBJ1-1, with a tentative D call TRBD1 (6 bases). CDR3 length: 13 residues. Trimming pared 5 bases from V and 4 bases from J, leaving 11 bases between. The CDR3 is CASSIQGSTEAFF. CDR3 coding DNA: TGTGCCAGCAGTATACAGGGATCCACTGAAGCTTTCTTT.

As concerns this clone: Distinct nucleotide sequences in the sample also encode this CDR3. The V gene is TRBV6-5, the J gene TRBJ2-7; 10 bases agree with TRBD1. CDR3 length: 13 amino acids. Germline V gene lookup returns CDR1 MNHEY and CDR2 SVGAGI. V lost 5 bases, J lost 6 bases, and 4 bases stayed unmatched. As DNA, the CDR3 is TGTGCCAGCAGTCGGACAGGGGGAGGCGAGCAGTACTTC. Translation gives CASSRTGGGEQYF.

This chain joins TRBV24-1 and TRBJ2-7, with D unclear. The CDR3 loop spans 13 amino acids. Germline loops: CDR1 KGHDR, CDR2 SFDVKD. Trimming shortened V by 3 bases and J by 6 bases, and 11 bases separated the two germline ends. The CDR3 region is CATSDPPLLEQYF. The CDR3 DNA reads as TGTGCCACCAGTGATCCCCCCCTTCTCGAGCAGTACTTC.

In its sample, this clone was seen once. CDR3: CASSSKENTEAFF. The CDR3 DNA reads as TGTGCCAGCAGCTCGAAGGAGAACACTGAAGCTTTCTTT. V is TRBV6-6 and J is TRBJ1-1; unclear D gene. The CDR3 sequence is 13 residues long. CDR1 MNHNY and CDR2 SVGAGI come from the germline V gene (reference sequence). The V end was cut by 6 bases, the J end by 1 base, with 9 bases between.

The chain uses TRBV11-2 and TRBJ2-1, with a weak D call TRBD2 (5 bases). Trimming pared 1 base from V and 3 bases from J, leaving 13 bases between. This CDR3 is 16 amino acids long. Germline V gene data show CDR1 as SGHAT and CDR2 as FQNNGV. CDR3 DNA sequence: TGTGCCAGCAGCTTAGGCACCTTCAGCGGCTACAATGAGCAGTTCTTC. Amino acid sequence: CASSLGTFSGYNEQFF. Filled out from reference TRBV11-2 and TRBJ2-1, the complete variable domain reads EAGVAQSPRYKIIEKRQSVAFWCNPISGHATLYWYQQILGQGPKLLIQFQNNGVVDDSQLPKDRFSAERLKGVDSTLKIQPAKLEDSAVYLCASSLGTFSGYNEQFFGPGTRLTVL.